The next 13 T cell receptor beta chains were all read from a single sample in a study of cytomegalovirus exposure and HLA in healthy donors. Measured with immunoSEQ multiplex PCR; TCRdb has only the in-frame clones, and not every one. The data contain 250,000 to 400,000 clones, 88% of them singletons. Source material: PBMCs. These receptors came from a man aged 25 to 45 in good health and CMV-seronegative.

This clone appeared a few times. The rearrangement uses TRBV27 and TRBJ1-6; D might be TRBD1 (5 bases). The CDR3 contains 14 residues. V was cut by 3 bases and J by 14 bases, with 17 bases left in between. The V gene's germline CDR1 is MNHEY and CDR2 SMNVEV (reference sequence). CDR3 in amino acids: CASSFRGTLAALHF. DNA for the CDR3: TGTGCCAGCAGTTTTCGGGGGACTTTAGCGGCCCTCCACTTT.

The rearrangement links TRBV5-1 to TRBJ1-2, with 7 bases that match TRBD1. The V gene's germline CDR1 is SGHRS and CDR2 YFSETQ. The V gene end was trimmed by 5 bases and the J gene end by 4 bases; junction bases not matched to a gene: 2. The CDR3 sequence is 12 residues long. CDR3 nucleotide sequence: TGCGCCAGCAGACGGGACAGCTATGGCTACACCTTC. Its translation: CASRRDSYGYTF.

In its sample, this clone was seen once. The chain joins TRBV5-1 to TRBJ1-1; D may be TRBD1 (5 bases). From germline, CDR1 is SGHRS and CDR2 YFSETQ. V was cut by 4 bases and J by 3 bases, with 13 bases left in between. The CDR3 runs to 14 residues. DNA of the CDR3: TGCGCCAGCAGCCCCGGGACTACCTACACTGAAGCTTTCTTT. Translated: CASSPGTTYTEAFF. The full variable domain, completed using reference TRBV5-1 and TRBJ1-1, is KAGVTQTPRYLIKTRGQQVTLSCSPISGHRSVSWYQQTPGQGLQFLFEYFSETQRNKGNFPGRFSGRQFSNSRSEMNVSTLELGDSALYLCASSPGTTYTEAFFGQGTRLTVV.

V and J are TRBV7-9 and TRBJ2-1, with a weak D call TRBD1 (5 bases). CDR1 and CDR2 from the germline V gene are SEHNR and FQNEAQ (reference sequence). The CDR3 spans 18 residues. Trimming pared 5 bases from V and 0 bases from J, leaving 20 bases between. The CDR3 DNA reads TGTGCCAGCAGCACCCTAGGGGCGGTTCGGAGCTCCTACAATGAGCAGTTCTTC. Protein product: CASSTLGAVRSSYNEQFF. Filled out from reference TRBV7-9 and TRBJ2-1, the complete variable domain reads DTGVSQNPRHKITKRGQNVTFRCDPISEHNRLYWYRQTLGQGPEFLTYFQNEAQLEKSRLLSDRFSAERPKGSFSTLEIQRTEQGDSAMYLCASSTLGAVRSSYNEQFFGPGTRLTVL.

For the CDR3, the DNA is TGTGCCAGCGGGACAGGGCGGGGCTACACCTTC. Translation gives CASGTGRGYTF. V gene TRBV6-5 combines with J gene TRBJ1-2; the match to TRBD1 covers 9 bases. Germline V gene lookup returns CDR1 MNHEY and CDR2 SVGAGI. The CDR3 runs 11 residues. V was clipped by 8 bases and J by 8 bases; unmatched bases: 3.

The rearrangement joins TRBV18 to TRBJ2-7, with D perhaps TRBD2 (5 bases). The CDR3 is made up of 13 amino acids. Germline CDR1 is KGHSH and CDR2 is LQKENI. Trimming shortened V by 6 bases and J by 5 bases, and 14 bases separated the two germline ends. The CDR3 loop reads CASSIDRRHEQYF. The CDR3 bases are TGTGCCAGCTCTATAGACCGGAGGCACGAGCAGTACTTC.

The chain combines TRBV6-6 with TRBJ2-3; TRBD1 might be the D (5 bases). This CDR3 is 13 amino acids long. V dropped 7 bases and J dropped 2 bases, with 10 bases sitting between them. Germline CDR1 is MNHNY and CDR2 is SVGAGI (reference sequence). The DNA for the CDR3 is TGTGCCAGCACCTGGACAATCACAGATACGCAGTATTTT. Protein sequence: CASTWTITDTQYF.

The chain uses TRBV5-1 and TRBJ1-4, with TRBD1 identical over 9 bases. With 4 bases clipped from V and 8 bases from J, the junction kept 6 bases outside the gene matches. The germline CDR1 and CDR2 sequences are SGHRS and YFSETQ. The CDR3 contains 14 residues. This CDR3 reads CASSRGQGGEKLFF. In DNA, the CDR3 is TGCGCCAGCAGCAGGGGACAGGGAGGAGAAAAACTGTTTTTT.

The gene calls are TRBV5-1 and TRBJ1-1, with 9 bases that match TRBD1. Germline loops: CDR1 SGHRS, CDR2 YFSETQ. V gave up 1 base and J gave up 11 bases; unmatched junction bases: 9. The CDR3 covers 14 residues. In DNA, the CDR3 is TGCGCCAGCAGCTTGTATCTGACAGGGGGAGACGCTTTCTTT. Encoded protein: CASSLYLTGGDAFF. The full variable domain, completed using reference TRBV5-1 and TRBJ1-1, is KAGVTQTPRYLIKTRGQQVTLSCSPISGHRSVSWYQQTPGQGLQFLFEYFSETQRNKGNFPGRFSGRQFSNSRSEMNVSTLELGDSALYLCASSLYLTGGDAFFGQGTRLTVV.

V and J are TRBV12-5 and TRBJ1-3; D is unresolved. The CDR3 loop spans 15 amino acids. Trimming pared 0 bases from V and 1 base from J, leaving 7 bases between. Germline assignment: CDR1 LGHNT and CDR2 FRNRAP. This CDR3 is CASGLVPVSGNTIYF. The CDR3 nucleotides are TGTGCTAGTGGTTTGGTACCGGTGTCTGGAAACACCATATATTTT.

This chain uses TRBV6-1 with TRBJ2-7, with a tentative D call TRBD1 (6 bases). V was pared by 6 bases and J by 3 bases, with 12 bases between. Germline-derived CDR1 and CDR2 are MNHNS and SASEGT. The CDR3 runs to 13 residues. The CDR3, as DNA: TGTGCCAGCAGACCAGGGGCTTTCTACGAGCAGTACTTC. This codes for CASRPGAFYEQYF.

This clone has a handful of counts. The J gene is TRBJ1-6, the V gene TRBV6-1; 7 bases are shared with TRBD1. Trimming removed 6 bases from V and 9 bases from J; junction bases left unmatched: 11. This CDR3 has 15 residues. Germline V gives CDR1 MNHNS, CDR2 SASEGT. CDR3 coding DNA: TGTGCCAGCAGAACAGGGGCGCGGGGTGTTTCACCCCTCCACTTT. Encoded protein: CASRTGARGVSPLHF.

This clone was picked up one time. The chain combines TRBV4-3 with TRBJ1-1; 7 nucleotides align to TRBD1. The CDR3 spans 19 residues. The germline gives CDR1 LGHNA, CDR2 YSLEER. J lost 3 bases, V lost 1 base, and 17 bases had no gene match. CDR3 sequence: CASSQASTIPGQLHTEAFF. The CDR3 nucleotides read TGCGCCAGCAGCCAAGCGAGTACTATACCGGGACAGTTACACACTGAAGCTTTCTTT.